Shown below are 18 T cell receptor beta chains from a single sample sequenced in a study of cytomegalovirus exposure and HLA in healthy donors. The PCR had 60 Vbeta and 13 Jbeta primers. The protocol was immunoSEQ multiplex PCR, while the TCRdb copy is restricted to in-frame clones and leaves out a portion. The table lists 210,000 or so clones, more than 70% of them singletons. Sequencing was performed on PBMCs. The receptors were sampled from a human donor in good health.

The chain couples TRBV10-3 to TRBJ2-3; 7 bases align to TRBD2. J lost 3 bases, V lost 3 bases, and 9 bases had no gene match. This CDR3 has 16 residues. In germline, CDR1 is ENHRY, CDR2 SYGVKD. The CDR3 spells CAISEGRLGGTDTQYF. CDR3 nucleotides: TGTGCCATCAGTGAAGGCCGACTGGGAGGGACAGATACGCAGTATTTT.

The chain has TRBV7-3 and TRBJ2-2; 9 bases agree with TRBD1. Germline V gene lookup returns CDR1 SGHTA and CDR2 FQGTGA. This CDR3 has 17 amino acids. With 1 base clipped from V and 3 bases from J, the junction kept 6 bases outside the gene matches. For the CDR3, the DNA is TGTGCCAGCAGCTTAATGGGACAGGGACTTTACACCGGGGAGCTGTTTTTT. Translating it yields CASSLMGQGLYTGELFF.

The gene calls are TRBV29-1 and TRBJ2-1; no clear D gene. CDR3 length: 14 amino acids. Trimming stripped 4 bases from V and 0 bases from J, with 10 bases between. The germline gives CDR1 SQVTM, CDR2 ANQGSEA. The CDR3 reads CSVVGDRSYNEQFF. CDR3 in DNA: TGCAGCGTTGTCGGTGATCGCTCCTACAATGAGCAGTTCTTC.

The J gene is TRBJ2-1, the V gene TRBV7-9; D might be TRBD2 (5 bases). There are 16 residues in the CDR3. From germline, CDR1 is SEHNR and CDR2 FQNEAQ (reference sequence). The V and J ends lost 5 bases and 5 bases respectively, with 19 bases between them. Here the CDR3 reads CASSPRPTRKDNEQFF. In DNA form, the CDR3 reads TGTGCCAGCAGCCCAAGGCCCACTAGGAAAGACAATGAGCAGTTCTTC.

The chain joins TRBV5-1 to TRBJ2-3; 7 bases line up with TRBD2. Trimming took 5 bases from V and 1 from J; bases not matched to a gene: 10. Germline V gene data show CDR1 as SGHRS and CDR2 as YFSETQ. This CDR3 contains 16 residues. This CDR3 is CASSVPTAGGTDTQYF. As DNA, the CDR3 is TGCGCCAGCAGTGTACCGACTGCGGGGGGCACAGATACGCAGTATTTT.

The CDR3 sequence: CASSQVGGSNEKLFF. DNA of the CDR3: TGTGCCAGCAGCCAAGTGGGAGGCAGTAATGAAAAACTGTTTTTT. This chain uses TRBV14 with TRBJ1-4, with no clear D. The CDR3 covers 15 residues. The V end lost 1 base, the J end lost 4 bases, and 10 bases lay between the germline ends. Germline V gene sequence: CDR1 SGHDN, CDR2 FVKESK.

V gene TRBV28 combines with J gene TRBJ2-7; D gene unclear. Looked up from germline, CDR1 is MDHEN and CDR2 is SYDVKM. Trimming took 4 bases from V and 4 from J, leaving 11 bases between them. This CDR3 contains 13 residues. The CDR3 here is CASSSTYYYEQYF. CDR3 DNA: TGTGCCAGCAGTTCCACCTACTATTACGAGCAGTACTTC.

V usage is TRBV5-8 and J usage is TRBJ2-7; D is ambiguous. CDR1 SGHTS and CDR2 YDEGEE come from the germline V gene. The V gene lost 3 bases and the J gene lost 0 bases, with 7 bases spanning the gap. The CDR3 totals 13 residues. The CDR3 here is CASSSPNSYEQYF. The CDR3 DNA reads as TGTGCCAGCAGCTCCCCCAACTCCTACGAGCAGTACTTC. The variable domain in full, with the rest retrieved from reference TRBV5-8 and TRBJ2-7, is EAGVTQSPTHLIKTRGQQATLRCSPISGHTSVYWYQQALGLGLQFLLWYDEGEERNRGNFPPRFSGRQFPNYSSELNVNALELEDSALYLCASSSPNSYEQYFGPGTRLTVT.

The chain is built from TRBV28 and TRBJ1-1; 7 bases align to TRBD1. Germline-derived CDR1 and CDR2 are MDHEN and SYDVKM. CDR3 length: 16 amino acids. The V segment lost 5 bases and the J segment 0 bases; nucleotides outside the gene matches: 9. The DNA for the CDR3 is TGTGCCAGCAGTCCTGACAGGGTACCCATGAACACTGAAGCTTTCTTT. Residues: CASSPDRVPMNTEAFF.

The chain recombines TRBV28 with TRBJ1-6; D is ambiguous. Looked up from germline, CDR1 is MDHEN and CDR2 is SYDVKM. There are 14 residues in the CDR3. V shed 10 bases and J shed 7 bases, with 17 bases lying between them. The CDR3: CAIPQELLNSPLHF. Written as DNA, the CDR3 is TGTGCCATCCCCCAGGAACTGCTCAATTCACCCCTCCACTTT.

The V call is TRBV7-9, the J call TRBJ1-1; 7 bases are shared with TRBD1. Germline CDR1 reads SEHNR; CDR2 reads FQNEAQ (reference sequence). The trim removed 7 bases at V and 5 bases at J, leaving 4 bases unmatched. This CDR3 contains 12 residues. The CDR3 nucleotides read TGTGCCAGCACAGGGGGGAGGACTGAAGCTTTCTTT. This sequence encodes CASTGGRTEAFF.

The CDR3 DNA is TGTGCCAGCAGCTTAGGGGGGACAGGGGCCAGCGGGAGAAGAGAGACCCAGTACTTC. Translating it yields CASSLGGTGASGRRETQYF. This chain uses TRBV7-9 with TRBJ2-5; 10 bases fit TRBD1. The CDR3 runs 19 residues. The J segment lost 4 bases and the V segment lost 1 base, leaving 15 bases of the junction unmatched. CDR1 is SEHNR and CDR2 is FQNEAQ in the germline V gene (reference sequence).

This chain links TRBV10-3 with TRBJ2-3; D might be TRBD2 (6 bases). V lost 4 bases and J lost 4, with 12 bases in between. The CDR3 loop spans 14 amino acids. CDR1 is ENHRY and CDR2 is SYGVKD in the germline V gene. DNA of the CDR3: TGTGCCATCAGTGCGGGAGAGTTATCAGATACGCAGTATTTT. Its translation is CAISAGELSDTQYF.

The V gene is TRBV2, the J gene TRBJ2-7; D unclear. Trimming stripped 3 bases from V and 0 bases from J, with 15 bases between. Germline assignment: CDR1 SNHLY and CDR2 FYNNEI. This CDR3 spans 16 amino acids. This chain's CDR3 is CASSDWPRSFSYEQYF. CDR3 sequence (DNA): TGTGCCAGCAGTGATTGGCCCAGGTCATTCTCCTACGAGCAGTACTTC.

In its sample, this clone was seen a few times. The V call is TRBV2, the J call TRBJ2-3; 7 bases line up with TRBD1. Per germline, CDR1 SNHLY and CDR2 FYNNEI. The length of the CDR3 is 16 residues. Trimming took 4 bases from V and 3 from J; bases not matched to a gene: 10. The CDR3 nucleotides read TGTGCCAGCAGTGGAGGGGACAGCTCAGGAACAGATACGCAGTATTTT. Amino acids: CASSGGDSSGTDTQYF.

This clone was recorded once. This sequence joins TRBV6-6 and TRBJ1-4, with TRBD1 as a possible D gene (5 bases). The CDR3 is 15 amino acids. Trimming left V 6 bases short and J 0 bases short, with 11 bases between. Per the germline V gene, CDR1 is MNHNY and CDR2 is SVGAGI (reference sequence). The CDR3 bases are TGTGCCAGCAGCATCCGACAGCCAACTAATGAAAAACTGTTTTTT. This gives the protein CASSIRQPTNEKLFF.

Here the CDR3 DNA reads TGCGCCAGTTTCCGGGACAGGGAACCCCCAGATACGCAGTATTTT. The encoded protein is CASFRDREPPDTQYF. The chain combines TRBV5-1 with TRBJ2-3, with 9 bases aligning to TRBD1. The CDR3 spans 15 residues. Trimming removed 8 bases from V and 4 bases from J; junction bases left unmatched: 11. Per germline, CDR1 SGHRS and CDR2 YFSETQ.

The J gene is TRBJ1-1, the V gene TRBV14; D is unresolved. Trimming cost V 4 bases and J 5 bases, with 11 bases left between them. CDR3 size: 13 residues. Germline-derived CDR1 and CDR2 are SGHDN and FVKESK. Here the CDR3 reads CASSPLSRTEAFF. The CDR3 nucleotides read TGTGCCAGCAGCCCACTTTCCCGGACTGAAGCTTTCTTT.